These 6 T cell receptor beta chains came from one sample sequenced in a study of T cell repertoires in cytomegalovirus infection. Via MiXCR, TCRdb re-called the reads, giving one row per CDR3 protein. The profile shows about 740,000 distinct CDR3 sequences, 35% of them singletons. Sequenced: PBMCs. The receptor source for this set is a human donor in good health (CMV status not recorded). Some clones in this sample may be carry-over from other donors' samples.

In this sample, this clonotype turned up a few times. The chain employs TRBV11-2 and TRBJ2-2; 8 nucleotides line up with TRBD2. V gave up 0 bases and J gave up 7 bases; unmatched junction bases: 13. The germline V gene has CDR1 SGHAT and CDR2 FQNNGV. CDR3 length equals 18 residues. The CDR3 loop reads CASSLDLRDSGSHGELFF. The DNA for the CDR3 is TGTGCCAGCAGCTTAGATCTCAGAGACAGCGGGAGTCACGGGGAGCTGTTTTTT.

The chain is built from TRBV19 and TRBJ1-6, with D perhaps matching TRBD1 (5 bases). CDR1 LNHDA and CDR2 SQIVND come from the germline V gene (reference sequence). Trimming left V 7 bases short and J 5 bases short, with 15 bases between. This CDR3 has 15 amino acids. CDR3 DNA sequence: TGTGCCAGTAAAGAAGGGGATGAGAATAATTCACCCCTCCACTTT. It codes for CASKEGDENNSPLHF.

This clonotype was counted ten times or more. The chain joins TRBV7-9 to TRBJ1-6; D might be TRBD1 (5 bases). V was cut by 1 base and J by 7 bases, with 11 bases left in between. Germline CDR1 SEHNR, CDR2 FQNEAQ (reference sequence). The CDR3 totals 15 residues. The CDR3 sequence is CASSLVGQGNSPLHF. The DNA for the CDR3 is TGTGCCAGCAGCTTAGTCGGGCAGGGAAATTCACCCCTCCACTTT.

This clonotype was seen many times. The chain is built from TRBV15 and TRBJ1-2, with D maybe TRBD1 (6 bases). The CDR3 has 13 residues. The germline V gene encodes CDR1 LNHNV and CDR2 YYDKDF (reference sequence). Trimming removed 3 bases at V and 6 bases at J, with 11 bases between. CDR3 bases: TGTGCCACCAGCAGCCCCCACAGGGATGGCTACACCTTC. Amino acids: CATSSPHRDGYTF.

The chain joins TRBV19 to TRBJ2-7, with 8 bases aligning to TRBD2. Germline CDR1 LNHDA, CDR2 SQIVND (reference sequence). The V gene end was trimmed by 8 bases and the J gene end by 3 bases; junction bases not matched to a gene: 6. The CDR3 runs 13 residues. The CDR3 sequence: CASGSGRYYEQYF. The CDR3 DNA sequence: TGTGCCAGTGGCAGCGGGAGATACTACGAGCAGTACTTC.

In nucleotides, the CDR3 is TGTGCCAGTAGACGGACAGGGGGATCGGAGACCCAGTACTTC. This sequence encodes CASRRTGGSETQYF. This chain links TRBV19 with TRBJ2-5; TRBD1 agrees at 10 bases. The trim removed 6 bases at V and 5 bases at J, leaving 6 bases unmatched. This CDR3 region has 14 residues. The germline V gene has CDR1 LNHDA and CDR2 SQIVND (reference sequence).